Following are 3 T cell receptor beta chains from one sample sequenced in a study of TIL therapy for anti-PD-1-resistant metastatic lung cancer. Time point given: pre-treatment sample, taken before nivolumab and TIL therapy. Sequencing used immunoSEQ v3. Clones were sequenced by immunoSEQ multiplex PCR, and TCRdb holds only the in-frame ones, with some missing. Of tens of thousands of clones listed, more than 75% were seen once; the top ten hold 2.5% to 3%. Sequenced material: blood, taken at baseline. These receptors came from a person aged 25 to 80 with non-small cell lung cancer.

The chain combines TRBV5-1 with TRBJ2-1; D remains unclear. CDR3 size: 11 residues. The V end lost 2 bases, the J end lost 5 bases, and 2 bases lay between the germline ends. CDR1 is SGHRS and CDR2 is YFSETQ in the germline V gene. The CDR3 DNA is TGCGCCAGCAGCTTCGACAATGAGCAGTTCTTC. Amino acid sequence: CASSFDNEQFF.

The chain combines TRBV9 with TRBJ2-5, with TRBD1 as a possible D gene (5 bases). V lost 3 bases to trimming and J lost 5 bases, with 14 bases between them. Germline V lookup: CDR1 SGDLS, CDR2 YYNGEE. CDR3 length: 14 amino acids. The CDR3 protein is CASSASQGAETQYF. The CDR3, as DNA: TGTGCCAGCAGCGCGTCCCAGGGCGCGGAGACCCAGTACTTC.

CDR3 DNA: TGCGCCAGCAGCCGAAAAGGACAGGGTCCGGCTAATGAAAAACTGTTTTTT. It yields the protein CASSRKGQGPANEKLFF. The V gene is TRBV5-1, the J gene TRBJ1-4; 8 bases align to TRBD1. V lost 4 bases and J lost 3; bases outside the gene matches: 11. The germline V gene has CDR1 SGHRS and CDR2 YFSETQ. The CDR3 runs to 17 residues.